The 13 T cell receptor beta chains below come from one sample, sequenced in a study of blood T cells in healthy people across ages. For the second PCR, which ran for about 6 to 11 cycles, a sample-barcoded 5' primer and a J-beta primer mix were used. TCRdb re-called the 5' RACE reads through MiXCR, storing one row per CDR3 protein. The sample includes 800,000 or so distinct CDR3 sequences, just under 25% seen only once; the top ten take under 4%. The same sample was also used in a study of T cells of mothers and their children.

The specimen sequenced was blood. The receptor source for this set is a boy aged 5-17 years in good health.

The chain is built from TRBV11-2 and TRBJ2-1; 10 nucleotides align to TRBD1. J gave up 4 bases and V 8 bases, and 5 bases lay outside the gene matches. Germline CDR1 and CDR2: SGHAT and FQNNGV. This CDR3 is 14 amino acids long. This CDR3 reads CASARQGAYNEQFF. The CDR3 DNA reads as TGTGCCAGCGCTAGACAGGGGGCTTACAATGAGCAGTTCTTC.

This clonotype was detected only a few times. The V and J genes are TRBV20-1 and TRBJ2-5; possibly TRBD1 for D (5 bases). V was shortened by 6 bases and J by 3 bases, with 8 bases between the two germline ends. There are 11 residues in the CDR3. Germline values: CDR1 DFQATT, CDR2 SNEGSKA (reference sequence). This CDR3 is CSASTEETQYF. For the CDR3, the DNA is TGCAGTGCCTCGACAGAAGAGACCCAGTACTTC.

This clonotype was counted only a few times. This sequence joins TRBV27 and TRBJ2-3; D ambiguous. There are 13 residues in the CDR3. Per the germline V gene, CDR1 is MNHEY and CDR2 is SMNVEV (reference sequence). The V and J ends lost 7 bases and 3 bases respectively, with 11 bases between them. This CDR3 reads CASTNTVTDTQYF. DNA of the CDR3: TGTGCCAGCACCAACACAGTAACAGATACGCAGTATTTT.

This clonotype was seen a handful of times. The chain has TRBV29-1 and TRBJ1-2, with a weak D call TRBD1 (5 bases). With 8 bases removed from V and 0 bases from J, the gap between germline ends came to 16 bases. This CDR3 is 14 amino acids long. Germline V CDR1 and CDR2: SQVTM, ANQGSEA. The CDR3, as DNA: TGCAGCTTTAGACAGCGCAATCCTAACTATGGCTACACCTTC. This sequence encodes CSFRQRNPNYGYTF.

This clonotype turned up a few times. V usage is TRBV28 and J usage is TRBJ2-7; D remains unclear. From germline, CDR1 is MDHEN and CDR2 SYDVKM. This CDR3 spans 15 amino acids. The ends were cut back, 3 bases at V and 0 bases at J, with 12 bases in the middle. CDR3 nucleotide sequence: TGTGCCAGCAGTTTCGCAGAACTTAACTCCTACGAGCAGTACTTC. Amino acids: CASSFAELNSYEQYF. Full variable domain (rest looked up from reference TRBV28 and TRBJ2-7): DVKVTQSSRYLVKRTGEKVFLECVQDMDHENMFWYRQDPGLGLRLIYFSYDVKMKEKGDIPEGYSVSREKKERFSLILESASTNQTSMYLCASSFAELNSYEQYFGPGTRLTVT.

This clonotype showed up just a few times. V usage is TRBV28 and J usage is TRBJ2-1, with D maybe TRBD1 (5 bases). V was pared by 3 bases and J by 2 bases, with 8 bases between. The CDR3 consists of 14 residues. Germline CDR1 reads MDHEN; CDR2 reads SYDVKM. In DNA form, the CDR3 reads TGTGCCAGCAGTTTGCTAGGGGCCTACAATGAGCAGTTCTTC. Translated: CASSLLGAYNEQFF.

The chain employs TRBV12-3 or TRBV12-4 and TRBJ2-5; the match to TRBD2 covers 8 bases. The V gene end was trimmed by 6 bases and the J gene end by 3 bases; junction bases not matched to a gene: 9. This CDR3 has 15 residues. The CDR3 loop is CASSLQAGDEETQYF. The CDR3 coding sequence is TGTGCCAGCAGCCTTCAAGCGGGGGATGAAGAGACCCAGTACTTC.

The rearrangement links TRBV19 to TRBJ2-4, with 8 bases aligning to TRBD1. The CDR3 covers 13 residues. J lost 9 bases, V lost 6 bases, and 7 bases had no gene match. Germline CDR1 reads LNHDA; CDR2 reads SQIVND (reference sequence). CDR3 region: CASRPDRGLIQYF. The DNA for the CDR3 is TGTGCCAGTAGACCAGACAGGGGACTCATTCAGTACTTC.

This clonotype has a handful of counts. V usage is TRBV6-1 and J usage is TRBJ2-4; 13 bases align to TRBD2. There are 19 residues in the CDR3. The V and J ends lost 6 bases and 0 bases, in that order; junction bases with no gene match: 11. Germline V gene data show CDR1 as MNHNS and CDR2 as SASEGT. The CDR3 DNA is TGTGCCAGCAGCAGACTAGCGGGAGGACCAACTCCAGCCAAAAACATTCAGTACTTC. Amino acid sequence: CASSRLAGGPTPAKNIQYF.

This clonotype has a handful of counts. At one end the junction does not follow the germline gene, possibly because of a read error. This chain connects TRBV7-2 to TRBJ1-3; D not resolved. The CDR3 contains 16 residues. CDR1 and CDR2 (germline): SGHTA, FQGNSA. The CDR3 spells CASSTSPGYSENTIYF. CDR3 bases: TGTGCCAGCAGCACGAGCCCAGGCTACTCTGAAAACACCATATATTTT.

The chain employs TRBV28 and TRBJ2-5, with D perhaps TRBD2 (5 bases). The CDR3 runs to 16 residues. V gave up 0 bases and J gave up 0 bases, with 11 bases separating them. Germline loops: CDR1 MDHEN, CDR2 SYDVKM. Written as DNA, the CDR3 is TGTGCCAGCAGTTTATGGGCTAGCAGACACCAAGAGACCCAGTACTTC. The encoded protein is CASSLWASRHQETQYF.

The chain couples TRBV7-8 to TRBJ2-6, with a possible D match to TRBD2 (6 bases). V shed 5 bases and J shed 0 bases, with 23 bases lying between them. This CDR3 contains 20 residues. From germline, CDR1 is SGHVS and CDR2 FQNEAQ. The CDR3 nucleotides read TGTGCCAGCAGCCTTACAACACCGGGACTTTCTATCTCTGGGGCCAACGTCCTGACTTTC. It encodes CASSLTTPGLSISGANVLTF. Filled out from reference TRBV7-8 and TRBJ2-6, the complete variable domain reads GAGVSQSPRYKVAKRGQDVALRCDPISGHVSLFWYQQALGQGPEFLTYFQNEAQLDKSGLPSDRFFAERPEGSVSTLKIQRTQQEDSAVYLCASSLTTPGLSISGANVLTFGAGSRLTVL.

The genes are TRBV7-9 and TRBJ2-5; D might be TRBD2 (6 bases). Trimming took off 5 bases at V and 3 bases at J, with 16 bases between the two ends. The CDR3 is 15 amino acids. The germline V gene encodes CDR1 SEHNR and CDR2 FQNEAQ (reference sequence). CDR3 protein: CASSTFLASEETQYF. In DNA, the CDR3 is TGTGCCAGCAGCACATTTCTAGCGTCCGAAGAGACCCAGTACTTC.